Sequencing of this TCR beta chain was carried out in a study of CD8 T cells in Susac syndrome. Germline V CDR1 and CDR2: MDHEN, SYDVKM. Trimming shortened V by 6 bases and J by 15 bases, and 24 bases separated the two germline ends. CDR3 length: 14 amino acids. TCR beta sequencing was performed on blood CD8+ and CD4+ T cells. Random hexamers were used to reverse transcribe an amount of about 0.5 to 1 ug RNA. TCRdb reprocessed the immunoSEQ multiplex PCR reads with MiXCR, giving one entry per CDR3 protein. Of some 150,000 distinct CDR3 sequences listed, around 95% are singletons. The specimen sequenced was CD4+ T cells from PBMCs. The sequence was collected from a human donor with Susac syndrome. The chain carries TRBV28 and TRBJ2-1, with D tentatively TRBD1 (6 bases). The CDR3 is CASRAGTPPSIPFF. DNA for the CDR3: TGTGCCAGCAGGGCCGGGACACCCCCCTCCATTCCGTTCTTC.